This record covers a single T cell receptor (beta chain). Its antigen is as yet unknown. This sample is part of a study of shared clonotypes between healthy human individuals. On the study more broadly: Donors had three CD4 naive, three CD4 memory, two CD8 naive and one CD8 memory plate apiece. Study results and limitations: Sharing across four donors was highest in naive CD4 (roughly 5%) and lowest in memory CD8 (roughly 0.4%).

Sequencing was performed with immunoSEQ multiplex PCR; in TCRdb, only in-frame clones are kept and a portion is missing. This sample has about 2,500,000 clones, with just over 90% found just once. The germline V and J ends were trimmed by 6 bases and 0 bases, with 12 bases remaining between them. This CDR3 is built from 14 residues. Germline V gives CDR1 ENHRY, CDR2 SYGVKD. The source of this sequence is a man younger than 35 in good health. Sequencing was done on a sample of naive CD4+ T cells sorted from blood. Described subset: CD45RA+ positively selected. The chain couples TRBV10-3 to TRBJ2-7; D is possibly TRBD1 or TRBD2 (5 bases each). CDR3 nucleotides: TGTGCCATCAGGGATGAGGGGCGCTCCTACGAGCAGTACTTC. This encodes CAIRDEGRSYEQYF.